These 26 T cell receptor beta chains originate from one sample sequenced in a study of molecular identifiers for immune sequencing clone quantification. MiXCR was run by TCRdb on the PCR reads, yielding one entry per CDR3 protein. In the table there are more than 300,000 distinct CDR3 sequences, about 22% of which are singletons. Sequenced input: naive CD8+ T cells from blood, with Jurkat cell RNA spiked in. Sample subset: FACS-sorted CD8+CD4-CCR7+CD45RA+ naive T cells. The origin of the receptors is a human donor in good health. Some libraries in this study had Jurkat cell RNA spiked in.

This clonotype was seen at least ten times. This chain connects TRBV7-2 to TRBJ2-5; a possible D gene is TRBD2 (6 bases). The CDR3 is made up of 14 amino acids. V was trimmed by 5 bases and J by 5 bases, leaving 15 bases between them. From germline, CDR1 is SGHTA and CDR2 FQGNSA. The CDR3 spells CASSPGLGRETQYF. Here the CDR3 DNA reads TGTGCCAGCAGCCCGGGACTCGGCCGGGAGACCCAGTACTTC.

At least ten counts were recorded for this clonotype. The chain uses TRBV9 and TRBJ2-1; maybe TRBD2 (6 bases). Germline values: CDR1 SGDLS, CDR2 YYNGEE. This CDR3 is built from 16 residues. V shed 0 bases and J shed 8 bases, with 18 bases lying between them. CDR3 DNA sequence: TGTGCCAGCAGCGTAGTGACGGGGAGGCCTGGGGATGAGCAGTTCTTC. This codes for CASSVVTGRPGDEQFF.

This clonotype was picked up a small number of times. J is TRBJ2-7 and V is TRBV15; TRBD2 matches 13 bases. Germline trimming cut 3 bases from V and 0 bases from J; bases unmatched to any gene: 8. Germline V CDR1 and CDR2: LNHNV, YYDKDF (reference sequence). The CDR3 is 18 residues long. CDR3 in DNA: TGTGCCACCAGCAGTCGACTAGCGGGAGGCCTGAGCTCCTACGAGCAGTACTTC. Its protein is CATSSRLAGGLSSYEQYF.

Comment on this clonotype: It may be a read error: a sequence one base away is much more abundant. The J gene is TRBJ2-5, the V gene TRBV9; unclear D gene. The CDR3 is 14 residues long. Germline V gives CDR1 SGDLS, CDR2 YYNGEE. CDR3 in amino acids: CARSVEGFRETQYF. For the CDR3, the DNA is TGTGCCAGAAGCGTAGAAGGGTTTAGGGAGACCCAGTACTTC.

The chain combines TRBV6-5 with TRBJ2-7; a possible D gene is TRBD2 (6 bases). Germline V lookup: CDR1 MNHEY, CDR2 SVGAGI. V lost 0 bases to trimming and J lost 5 bases, with 14 bases between them. This CDR3 region has 15 residues. The CDR3: CASSYSGGAYDEQYF. The CDR3 bases are TGTGCCAGCAGTTACTCTGGAGGGGCGTACGACGAGCAGTACTTC.

This clonotype has ten or more counts. This chain connects TRBV6-5 to TRBJ2-7; D might be TRBD1 (6 bases). V gave up 0 bases and J gave up 5 bases, with 11 bases separating them. Germline lookup yields CDR1 MNHEY and CDR2 SVGAGI. This CDR3 comprises 14 residues. Written as DNA, the CDR3 is TGTGCCAGCAGTTACTCTTCCAGGGGAGACGAGCAGTACTTC. Residues: CASSYSSRGDEQYF.

About this clonotype: A read error is possible here, since a much larger clone lies one base away. V is TRBV28 and J is TRBJ2-2, with 9 positions matching TRBD1. This CDR3 comprises 13 residues. CDR1 and CDR2 from the germline V gene are MDHEN and SYDVKM. The CDR3 DNA reads TGTGCCGGCGGGACAGGGAACACCGGGGAGCCGTTTTTT. Translating gives CAGGTGNTGEPFF.

The chain is built from TRBV6-2 or TRBV6-3 and TRBJ1-5, with no clear D. Germline V gene data show CDR1 as MNHEY and CDR2 as SVGEGT. This CDR3 contains 12 residues. The V end was cut by 3 bases, the J end by 5 bases, with 5 bases between. CDR3 nucleotides: TGTGCCAGCAGTTATGGGTATCAGCCCCAGCATTTT. Its translation is CASSYGYQPQHF.

There are a few counts of this clonotype. The chain couples TRBV20-1 to TRBJ2-7; no definite D call. CDR3 length: 15 amino acids. Germline V gene lookup returns CDR1 DFQATT and CDR2 SNEGSKA (reference sequence). V was shortened by 2 bases and J by 0 bases, with 14 bases between the two germline ends. The CDR3 protein is CSARNLQVSSYEQYF. CDR3 nucleotide sequence: TGCAGTGCTAGAAATCTCCAAGTAAGCTCCTACGAGCAGTACTTC.

This clonotype occurred many times. CDR3 DNA: TGCAGTGCCCGGGACATCCAATACGAGCAGTACTTC. Translation: CSARDIQYEQYF. The J gene is TRBJ2-7, the V gene TRBV20-1, with a weak D call TRBD1 (6 bases). The CDR3 sequence is 12 residues long. V lost 6 bases, J lost 4 bases, and 13 bases lay in between. CDR1 and CDR2 (germline): DFQATT, SNEGSKA (reference sequence).

This clonotype was seen more than once but under ten times. A single base separates this from a much larger clone, so it may be a read error. The chain has TRBV19 and TRBJ1-1; 7 bases are a match to TRBD1. Germline-derived CDR1 and CDR2 are LNHDA and SQIVND (reference sequence). This CDR3 region has 17 residues. V trimming: 5 bases; J trimming: 6 bases; junction bases outside the gene matches: 18. This CDR3 reads CASSDRRGGGGAAEAFF. The CDR3 DNA is TGTGCCAGTAGTGACAGGCGAGGGGGCGGAGGAGCCGCTGAAGCTTTCTTT. Full variable domain (rest looked up from reference TRBV19 and TRBJ1-1): DGGITQSPKYLFRKEGQNVTLSCEQNLNHDAMYWYRQDPGQGLRLIYYSQIVNDFQKGDIAEGYSVSREKKESFPLTVTSAQKNPTAFYLCASSDRRGGGGAAEAFFGQGTRLTVV.

On this clonotype: Compared with germline, one end of the junction differs, possibly owing to a read error. The chain is built from TRBV23-1 and TRBJ2-2; TRBD1 agrees at 9 bases. TRBV23-1 is treated as an ORF (open reading frame) with a function not yet certain. The CDR3 extends over 15 amino acids. The DNA for the CDR3 is TGCGCCAGCGCCCGGGACAGGGACAACACCGGGGAGCTGGTTTTT. This sequence encodes CASARDRDNTGELVF.

This clonotype was seen a few times. The chain is built from TRBV7-9 and TRBJ2-3, with 11 bases aligning to TRBD2. CDR1 and CDR2 (germline): SEHNR, FQNEAQ (reference sequence). V shed 6 bases, J shed 4 bases, and the junction held 21 bases outside the gene matches. CDR3 length equals 20 residues. DNA for the CDR3: TGTGCCAGCAGACCGGCCTACCCGGGACTAGCGGTCAGGGGGGCAGATACGCAGTATTTT. This codes for CASRPAYPGLAVRGADTQYF.

This clonotype has ten or more counts. The V gene is TRBV5-4, the J gene TRBJ1-2; D ambiguous. CDR1 is SGHNT and CDR2 is YYREEE in the germline V gene (reference sequence). V was cut by 4 bases and J by 1 base, with 17 bases left in between. This CDR3 is 16 amino acids long. The CDR3 DNA reads as TGTGCCAGCAGCCTGGAATCAGCTTCATTTAACTATGGCTACACCTTC. Translation gives CASSLESASFNYGYTF.

CDR3 sequence (DNA): TGTGCCAGCACTCCCGGTCCGGGGTACTCCTACGAGCAGTACTTC. Translation gives CASTPGPGYSYEQYF. The chain links TRBV12-3 or TRBV12-4 to TRBJ2-7, with D possibly TRBD2 on 5 matching bases. The CDR3 is 15 residues long. V lost 7 bases to trimming and J lost 0 bases, with 16 bases between them.

The J gene is TRBJ1-5, the V gene TRBV12-3 or TRBV12-4; no firm D call. The V gene lost 2 bases and the J gene lost 6 bases, with 14 bases spanning the gap. This CDR3 contains 15 residues. CDR3 amino acids: CASSLWTGIGQPQHF. CDR3 nucleotides: TGTGCCAGCAGTTTATGGACGGGGATCGGTCAGCCCCAGCATTTT.

To note about this clonotype: This could be a read error, since a much larger clone is one nucleotide away. CDR3 DNA sequence: TGTGCCAGCAGCCAACCAAACAAAAACACTCAGTACTTC. Translation gives CASSQPNKNTQYF. The chain combines TRBV3-1 with TRBJ2-4; D unresolved. The length of the CDR3 is 13 residues. Germline loops: CDR1 LGHDT, CDR2 YNNKEL (reference sequence).

In regard to this clonotype: This may stem from a read error, because a much larger clone lies one nucleotide away. The chain joins TRBV19 to TRBJ1-3, with unresolved D. The CDR3 runs to 14 residues. CDR1 is LNHDA, CDR2 SQIVND, per germline (reference sequence). V was shortened by 6 bases and J by 3 bases, with 12 bases between the two germline ends. The CDR3 reads CASRTNSIGNTIYF. The CDR3 DNA follows: TGTGCCAGTAGAACAAATTCGATTGGAAACACCATATATTTT.

The V call is TRBV27, the J call TRBJ1-5; no clear D. V was clipped by 6 bases and J by 1 base, with 10 bases between them. Germline V gene lookup returns CDR1 MNHEY and CDR2 SMNVEV (reference sequence). The CDR3 is made up of 14 amino acids. This CDR3 reads CASRRTGSNQPQHF. The CDR3 DNA is TGTGCCAGCAGGCGGACGGGGAGCAATCAGCCCCAGCATTTT.

The V and J genes are TRBV11-2 and TRBJ1-4; 7 nucleotides line up with TRBD1. Trimming removed 0 bases from V and 0 bases from J; junction bases left unmatched: 1. CDR1 is SGHAT, CDR2 FQNNGV, per germline. CDR3 size: 16 residues. As DNA, the CDR3 is TGTGCCAGCAGCTTAGAGGGGACAGCAACTAATGAAAAACTGTTTTTT. Protein sequence: CASSLEGTATNEKLFF.

This clonotype was seen a few times. The chain joins TRBV28 to TRBJ2-7; possibly TRBD1 for D (5 bases). V gave up 0 bases and J gave up 1 base, with 10 bases separating them. CDR3 length: 15 amino acids. Germline CDR1 is MDHEN and CDR2 is SYDVKM. CDR3: CASSLWTTGSYEQYF. CDR3 bases: TGTGCCAGCAGTTTATGGACCACAGGATCCTACGAGCAGTACTTC.

A word on this clonotype: Being one base from a much bigger clone, this may be a read error. The chain joins TRBV5-4 to TRBJ1-1, with TRBD1 identical over 7 bases. V shed 3 bases, J shed 3 bases, and the junction held 2 bases outside the gene matches. Germline V gives CDR1 SGHNT, CDR2 YYREEE (reference sequence). The CDR3 is 13 residues long. The CDR3 DNA reads as TGTGCCAGCAGCTCACAGGGGCACACTGAAGCTTTCTTT. As protein: CASSSQGHTEAFF.

The chain joins TRBV6-5 to TRBJ2-1; 8 nucleotides match TRBD2. The J segment lost 5 bases and the V segment lost 6 bases, leaving 3 bases of the junction unmatched. In germline, CDR1 is MNHEY, CDR2 SVGAGI. The CDR3 contains 13 residues. The CDR3 region has the DNA TGTGCCAGCAGAGCGGGGGTACACAATGAGCAGTTCTTC. This encodes CASRAGVHNEQFF.

The chain employs TRBV9 and TRBJ2-5, with 9 bases identical to TRBD2. Unmatched junction bases numbered 15, after V lost 4 bases and J lost 2 bases. The CDR3 sequence is 18 residues long. Germline V gene lookup returns CDR1 SGDLS and CDR2 YYNGEE. DNA for the CDR3: TGTGCCAGCAGCACCAACCCACGACTAGCGGCAAGGCAAGAGACCCAGTACTTC. Translation: CASSTNPRLAARQETQYF.

There are a few counts of this clonotype. V is TRBV7-9 and J is TRBJ1-4; tentatively, D is TRBD1 (6 bases). This CDR3 spans 15 amino acids. Trimming cost V 0 bases and J 4 bases, with 9 bases left between them. Germline V gene sequence: CDR1 SEHNR, CDR2 FQNEAQ (reference sequence). The CDR3 DNA reads as TGTGCCAGCAGCTTAGCGCAGGGGAGTAATGAAAAACTGTTTTTT. It codes for CASSLAQGSNEKLFF.

This clonotype came up many times. The chain couples TRBV27 to TRBJ1-1; D remains ambiguous. The length of the CDR3 is 14 residues. Germline V gives CDR1 MNHEY, CDR2 SMNVEV (reference sequence). Trimming shortened V by 5 bases and J by 0 bases, and 10 bases separated the two germline ends. The CDR3 DNA follows: TGTGCCAGCAGTGCGCAAAGAGTGAACACTGAAGCTTTCTTT. Encoded protein: CASSAQRVNTEAFF.